This TCR beta chain was identified during a study of cytomegalovirus exposure and HLA in healthy donors. In the case of this clone: The antigen is not known.

Points from the study as a whole: CMV serostatus was the sole immune exposure data available.

PCR used 60 Vbeta primers and 13 Jbeta primers. TCRdb's copy holds only in-frame clones and misses some; the assay was immunoSEQ multiplex PCR. The sample holds 150,000 to 190,000 clones, 82% seen once. The V end lost 4 bases, the J end lost 13 bases, and 16 bases lay between the germline ends. CDR1 and CDR2 (germline): SGHAT, FQNNGV. The CDR3 length is 12 residues. The chain links TRBV11-2 to TRBJ1-2; D not certain. The sequence derives from a woman aged 45-59 years in good health and CMV-seropositive. The sequencing sample was made of PBMCs. CDR3 bases: TGTGCCAGCAGCTCTAGTCCTATGGCTCGCACCTTC. It encodes CASSSSPMARTF.